The 5 T cell receptor beta chains below all came from one sample that was sequenced in a study of beta chain features in type 1 diabetes. Expressed TCRB transcripts were sequenced because the isolated RNA had all been reverse transcribed beforehand. Profiling relied on immunoSEQ multiplex PCR, and the TCRdb table lists in-frame clones only, not all of them. The data contain 350,000 to 400,000 clones, around 16% of them singletons. Sequencing used naive CD4+ T cells from blood. These receptor sequences come from a woman aged 18-30 years in good health.

The chain combines TRBV5-1 with TRBJ2-1; TRBD2 matches at 7 bases. Germline V gives CDR1 SGHRS, CDR2 YFSETQ. Trimming took 2 bases from V and 9 from J; bases not matched to a gene: 5. CDR3 length equals 13 residues. This CDR3 is CASSFGGEGEQFF. In DNA form, the CDR3 reads TGCGCCAGCAGCTTTGGGGGGGAAGGTGAGCAGTTCTTC.

The V and J genes are TRBV13 and TRBJ2-7; 9 nucleotides match TRBD2. Trimming took 4 bases from V and 6 from J; bases not matched to a gene: 7. The CDR3 runs to 14 residues. Germline V gene sequence: CDR1 PRHDT, CDR2 FYEKMQ (reference sequence). CDR3: CASSYSGRSREQYF. The CDR3 nucleotides read TGTGCCAGCAGCTACAGCGGGAGGTCTCGCGAGCAGTACTTC. Full variable domain (remainder filled in from reference TRBV13 and TRBJ2-7): AAGVIQSPRHLIKEKRETATLKCYPIPRHDTVYWYQQGPGQDPQFLISFYEKMQSDKGSIPDRFSAQQFSDYHSELNMSSLELGDSALYFCASSYSGRSREQYFGPGTRLTVT.

A few counts support this clone. The chain recombines TRBV5-1 with TRBJ1-2; 7 nucleotides match TRBD1. V lost 4 bases, J lost 2 bases, and 14 bases stayed unmatched. The germline CDR1 and CDR2 sequences are SGHRS and YFSETQ. There are 17 residues in the CDR3. The CDR3 spells CASSVKTGEIKNYGYTF. The CDR3 region has the DNA TGCGCCAGCAGCGTTAAAACAGGGGAGATTAAAAACTATGGCTACACCTTC.

This clone was recorded a few times. V usage is TRBV2 and J usage is TRBJ2-5; D unclear. With 1 base removed from V and 7 bases from J, the gap between germline ends came to 7 bases. Germline V lookup: CDR1 SNHLY, CDR2 FYNNEI. The CDR3 is 12 amino acids. Written as DNA, the CDR3 is TGTGCCAGCAGTGAAGACTGGTTGACCCAGTACTTC. It yields the protein CASSEDWLTQYF.

This clone was picked up a small number of times. CDR3 sequence (DNA): TGTGCCAGCAGCTCACAGGGCCCTAATGAAAAACTGTTTTTT. It translates to CASSSQGPNEKLFF. V is TRBV7-2 and J is TRBJ1-4, with a possible D match to TRBD1 (6 bases). Germline V CDR1 and CDR2: SGHTA, FQGNSA. The CDR3 extends over 14 amino acids. Between the trimmed V and J ends, which lost 4 bases and 3 bases, there was a span of 9 bases. Looking up the rest from reference TRBV7-2 and TRBJ1-4 gives the full variable domain: GAGVSQSPSNKVTEKGKDVELRCDPISGHTALYWYRQSLGQGLEFLIYFQGNSAPDKSGLPSDRFSAERTGGSVSTLTIQRTQQEDSAVYLCASSSQGPNEKLFFGSGTQLSVL.